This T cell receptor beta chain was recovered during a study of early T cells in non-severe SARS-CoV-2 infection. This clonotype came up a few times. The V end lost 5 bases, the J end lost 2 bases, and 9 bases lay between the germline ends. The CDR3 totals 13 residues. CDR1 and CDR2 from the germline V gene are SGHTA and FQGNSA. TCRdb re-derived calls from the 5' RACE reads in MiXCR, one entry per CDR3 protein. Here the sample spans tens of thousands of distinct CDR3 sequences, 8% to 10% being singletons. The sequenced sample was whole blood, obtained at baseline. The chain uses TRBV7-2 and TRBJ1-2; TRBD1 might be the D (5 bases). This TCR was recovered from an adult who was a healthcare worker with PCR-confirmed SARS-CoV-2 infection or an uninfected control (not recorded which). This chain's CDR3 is CASSARQNYGYTF. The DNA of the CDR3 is TGTGCCAGCAGCGCCAGACAGAACTATGGCTACACCTTC.